These T cell receptor beta chains were read from a single sample in a study of T cell responses to AZD1222 COVID-19 vaccine. TCRdb's table, derived via immunoSEQ multiplex PCR, lists solely in-frame clones and lacks some. This sample has some 180,000 clones, with roughly nine tenths found just once. The material sequenced was peripheral blood, taken 28 days after the second AZD1222 dose. All receptors come from an adult who received the AZD1222 COVID-19 vaccine. CDR3s include the opening cysteine and the closing phenylalanine or tryptophan. The order of the fields is D gene, J gene, clone size, V gene, CDR3 DNA, CDR3 protein. D genes are given only for firm matches. For some rows the clone size is stated as once, few or many, or as a class when expanded; others skip it.

D gene: .; J gene: TRBJ2-2; clone size: .; V gene: TRBV6-5; CDR3 DNA: TGTGCCAGCAGTCGAGGGTCAGGCACCGGGGAGCTGTTTTTT; CDR3 protein: CASSRGSGTGELFF
D gene: .; J gene: TRBJ2-5; clone size: .; V gene: TRBV7-9; CDR3 DNA: TGTGCCAGCAGCTCAGGACCGGGCCCCCAAGAGACCCAGTACTTC; CDR3 protein: CASSSGPGPQETQYF
D gene: TRBD1; J gene: TRBJ1-4; clone size: .; V gene: TRBV19; CDR3 DNA: TGTGCCAGTAGTATGGGGCCTAAGACAGGGGAAAAAGGACTGTTTTTT; CDR3 protein: CASSMGPKTGEKGLFF
D gene: .; J gene: TRBJ1-1; clone size: .; V gene: TRBV19; CDR3 DNA: TGTGCCAGTAGTTCTCCGGGGGGACCCAGGAGACTTCTCTTT; CDR3 protein: CASSSPGGPRRLLF
D gene: .; J gene: TRBJ1-5; clone size: .; V gene: TRBV19; CDR3 DNA: TGTGCCAGTAGTCCCAACGTAGGGGGCAATCAGCCCCAGCATTTT; CDR3 protein: CASSPNVGGNQPQHF
D gene: .; J gene: TRBJ1-3; clone size: .; V gene: TRBV7-9; CDR3 DNA: TGTGCCAGCAGACTAGGGGGAACTGGAAACACCATATATTTT; CDR3 protein: CASRLGGTGNTIYF
D gene: TRBD1; J gene: TRBJ2-1; clone size: .; V gene: TRBV3-1/TRBV3-2; CDR3 DNA: TGTGCCAGCAGGCGAGACAGGGGGCTACTCAATGAGCAGTTCTTC; CDR3 protein: CASRRDRGLLNEQFF
D gene: .; J gene: TRBJ2-3; clone size: .; V gene: TRBV19; CDR3 DNA: TGTGCCAGTACTAACGGCGCAGATACGCAGTATTTT; CDR3 protein: CASTNGADTQYF
D gene: .; J gene: TRBJ1-1; clone size: .; V gene: TRBV14; CDR3 DNA: TGTGCCAGCAGCCAAAGTCTCCCGACTGAAGCTTTCTTT; CDR3 protein: CASSQSLPTEAFF
D gene: .; J gene: TRBJ1-1; clone size: .; V gene: TRBV4-1; CDR3 DNA: TGCGCCAGCAGCCAACCCTCAGGCGCAGGGGAGACTGAAGCTTTCTTT; CDR3 protein: CASSQPSGAGETEAFF
D gene: .; J gene: TRBJ2-7; clone size: .; V gene: TRBV7-9; CDR3 DNA: TGTGCCAGCAGCCCTGGACAGCGGGAGCAGTACTTC; CDR3 protein: CASSPGQREQYF
D gene: .; J gene: TRBJ2-5; clone size: .; V gene: TRBV2; CDR3 DNA: TGTGCCAGCAGTGACCGGCGGCCCAAACAAGAGACCCAGTACTTC; CDR3 protein: CASSDRRPKQETQYF
D gene: .; J gene: TRBJ2-3; clone size: .; V gene: TRBV9; CDR3 DNA: TGTGCCAGCAGCGTAGGTTACACAGATACGCAGTATTTT; CDR3 protein: CASSVGYTDTQYF
D gene: .; J gene: TRBJ2-1; clone size: .; V gene: TRBV11-2; CDR3 DNA: TGTGCCAGCAGCTTGGAGGGGTGGGCACAAAATGAGCAGTTCTTC; CDR3 protein: CASSLEGWAQNEQFF
D gene: TRBD1; J gene: TRBJ2-1; clone size: .; V gene: TRBV29-1; CDR3 DNA: TGCAGCGTAACCCCGGACAGGATCAATGAGCAGTTCTTC; CDR3 protein: CSVTPDRINEQFF
D gene: .; J gene: TRBJ1-1; clone size: .; V gene: TRBV7-9; CDR3 DNA: TGTGCCAGCAGCCCGACGGGGGGCACTGAAGCTTTCTTT; CDR3 protein: CASSPTGGTEAFF
D gene: TRBD1; J gene: TRBJ1-2; clone size: .; V gene: TRBV18; CDR3 DNA: TGTGCCAGCTCACCACGAATAGGGCAGGGGGACTATGGCTACACCTTC; CDR3 protein: CASSPRIGQGDYGYTF
D gene: .; J gene: TRBJ2-3; clone size: .; V gene: TRBV9; CDR3 DNA: TGTGCCAGCAGCCGGAATTCGGGGGTCCCCGATACGCAGTATTTT; CDR3 protein: CASSRNSGVPDTQYF
D gene: TRBD2; J gene: TRBJ2-1; clone size: few; V gene: TRBV29-1; CDR3 DNA: TGCAGCGTTGGACTAGCGGGGCCCAATGAGCAGTTCTTC; CDR3 protein: CSVGLAGPNEQFF
D gene: TRBD1; J gene: TRBJ1-3; clone size: .; V gene: TRBV19; CDR3 DNA: TGTGCCAGTAGTATAGGAGGACAGGGGAGCTCTGGAAACACCATATATTTT; CDR3 protein: CASSIGGQGSSGNTIYF
D gene: .; J gene: TRBJ2-4; clone size: once; V gene: TRBV19; CDR3 DNA: TGTGCCAGTAGTATCGTGGCCACGGACATTCAGTACTTC; CDR3 protein: CASSIVATDIQYF
D gene: .; J gene: TRBJ1-1; clone size: .; V gene: TRBV2; CDR3 DNA: TGTGCCAGCAGCCTCCTAACCACTGAAGCTTTCTTT; CDR3 protein: CASSLLTTEAFF
D gene: .; J gene: TRBJ2-2; clone size: .; V gene: TRBV24-1; CDR3 DNA: TGTGCCACCAGTGACTCGACAGAGAACACCGGGGAGCTGTTTTTT; CDR3 protein: CATSDSTENTGELFF
D gene: TRBD2; J gene: TRBJ2-7; clone size: once; V gene: TRBV10-1; CDR3 DNA: TGCGCCAGCCCACTCTCCGGGACTAGAAGCTCCTACGAGCAGTACTTC; CDR3 protein: CASPLSGTRSSYEQYF
D gene: TRBD2; J gene: TRBJ2-7; clone size: .; V gene: TRBV2; CDR3 DNA: TGTGCCAGCAAAGTGGGACTACCCTCCTACGAGCAGTACTTC; CDR3 protein: CASKVGLPSYEQYF
D gene: .; J gene: TRBJ1-1; clone size: .; V gene: TRBV30; CDR3 DNA: TGTGCCTGGAGCCCAACAGGGTTCACTGAAGCTTTCTTT; CDR3 protein: CAWSPTGFTEAFF
D gene: TRBD2; J gene: TRBJ2-1; clone size: .; V gene: TRBV18; CDR3 DNA: TGTGCCAGCTCACCGGGACTAGCGGGAGAGGCTGAGCAGTTCTTC; CDR3 protein: CASSPGLAGEAEQFF
D gene: .; J gene: TRBJ2-5; clone size: .; V gene: TRBV7-7; CDR3 DNA: TGTGCTAGCAGCTCCAACGCCGGGACCCAAGAGACCCAGTACTTC; CDR3 protein: CASSSNAGTQETQYF
D gene: TRBD1; J gene: TRBJ2-2; clone size: .; V gene: TRBV7-6; CDR3 DNA: TGTGCCAGCAGCGCCCGACAGGGCCCCGGGGAGCTGTTTTTT; CDR3 protein: CASSARQGPGELFF
D gene: TRBD2; J gene: TRBJ2-1; clone size: .; V gene: TRBV19; CDR3 DNA: TGTGCCAGTAGAGAGGGACTAGCGGCCTACAATGAGCAGTTCTTC; CDR3 protein: CASREGLAAYNEQFF
D gene: TRBD2; J gene: TRBJ2-7; clone size: once; V gene: TRBV29-1; CDR3 DNA: TGCAGCGTCGAAGGGACTAGCGGAAGAGAGCAGTACTTC; CDR3 protein: CSVEGTSGREQYF
D gene: TRBD1; J gene: TRBJ1-1; clone size: .; V gene: TRBV7-2; CDR3 DNA: TGTGCCAGCAGCTTAGCGGGTACAGGGGAGAGGGCTTTCTTT; CDR3 protein: CASSLAGTGERAFF
D gene: .; J gene: TRBJ2-1; clone size: .; V gene: TRBV2; CDR3 DNA: TGTGCCAGCACACGCGACGGGCCAAATGAGCAGTTCTTC; CDR3 protein: CASTRDGPNEQFF
D gene: .; J gene: TRBJ2-3; clone size: .; V gene: TRBV19; CDR3 DNA: TGTGCCAGTAGTATTGGGCATTCCACAGATACGCAGTATTTT; CDR3 protein: CASSIGHSTDTQYF
D gene: .; J gene: TRBJ1-4; clone size: .; V gene: TRBV5-1; CDR3 DNA: TGCGCCAGCAGCTTGGGGGGACAATCCGGGCGATCTAATGAAAAACTGTTTTTT; CDR3 protein: CASSLGGQSGRSNEKLFF
D gene: TRBD1; J gene: TRBJ1-6; clone size: .; V gene: TRBV4-3; CDR3 DNA: TGCGCCAGCAGCCAAGATGGGACAGGGGGGACCCTCCACTTT; CDR3 protein: CASSQDGTGGTLHF
D gene: TRBD2; J gene: TRBJ2-1; clone size: .; V gene: TRBV2; CDR3 DNA: TGTGCCAGCAAAAGCGGGGAGGCCTACAATGAGCAGTTCTTC; CDR3 protein: CASKSGEAYNEQFF
D gene: .; J gene: TRBJ1-3; clone size: .; V gene: TRBV2; CDR3 DNA: TGTGCCAGCAATCGGGACATCTTACGGAGCTCTGGAAACACCATATATTTT; CDR3 protein: CASNRDILRSSGNTIYF
D gene: .; J gene: TRBJ1-2; clone size: .; V gene: TRBV10-2; CDR3 DNA: TGCGCCAGCAGTTGGGACACCAACTATGGCTACACCTTC; CDR3 protein: CASSWDTNYGYTF
D gene: TRBD2; J gene: TRBJ2-7; clone size: .; V gene: TRBV27; CDR3 DNA: TGTGCCAGCAGTCCCCAGGGACTAGCGGCGTACTACGAGCAGTACTTC; CDR3 protein: CASSPQGLAAYYEQYF
D gene: .; J gene: TRBJ1-5; clone size: once; V gene: TRBV19; CDR3 DNA: TGTGCCAGTAGTATATCGTGGGGGACTAATCAGCCCCAGCATTTT; CDR3 protein: CASSISWGTNQPQHF
D gene: .; J gene: TRBJ1-5; clone size: .; V gene: TRBV7-3; CDR3 DNA: TGTGCCAGCGTATGTCCAACTTCACATCAGCCCCAGCATTTT; CDR3 protein: CASVCPTSHQPQHF
D gene: .; J gene: TRBJ2-3; clone size: .; V gene: TRBV5-1; CDR3 DNA: TGCGCCAGCAGCTTGGAACTACCAAGCACAGATACGCAGTATTTT; CDR3 protein: CASSLELPSTDTQYF
D gene: TRBD1; J gene: TRBJ2-6; clone size: .; V gene: TRBV5-1; CDR3 DNA: TGCGCCAGCAGCTCCTCTACAGGGGCTGGGGCCAACGTCCTGACTTTC; CDR3 protein: CASSSSTGAGANVLTF
D gene: .; J gene: TRBJ2-1; clone size: few; V gene: TRBV27; CDR3 DNA: TGTGCCAGCAGTTTGACCTCCCGGCATAGCTCCTACAATGAGCAGTTCTTC; CDR3 protein: CASSLTSRHSSYNEQFF
D gene: TRBD1; J gene: TRBJ2-1; clone size: .; V gene: TRBV29-1; CDR3 DNA: TGCAGCGTTGCCACAGGGACAGCTGAGCAGTTCTTC; CDR3 protein: CSVATGTAEQFF
D gene: TRBD1; J gene: TRBJ1-1; clone size: .; V gene: TRBV2; CDR3 DNA: TGTGCCAGCAGTCTGGACAGGGGAGAGGCTTTCTTT; CDR3 protein: CASSLDRGEAFF
D gene: TRBD2; J gene: TRBJ2-7; clone size: .; V gene: TRBV11-2; CDR3 DNA: TGTGCCAGCAGCAGCGGGAGGGGGTACGAGCAGTACTTC; CDR3 protein: CASSSGRGYEQYF